A single T cell receptor beta chain is shown here with its context. In this sample, this clone turned up a few times. What antigen it recognizes has not been identified. No quality values exist for individual bases; no much larger clone is one base distant. This sample stems from a study of beta chain features in type 1 diabetes (dated by TCRdb to the late 2010s). In the study overall: Mean age, gender distribution, total cell number and subset yield were not different between patients and healthy donors. Across all samples, around 100 million sorted cells were examined, and cell number per subset correlated strongly with RNA yield. In the study, TCRB repertoires of sorted circulating CD4+ T cell subsets from recently diagnosed type 1 diabetes patients were compared with those of matched healthy donors. Regulatory and stem cell-like memory subsets were obtained from only 8 patients and roughly eight healthy donors, while naive and central memory subsets were obtained from all 28 donors.

General conclusions and limits of the study: PCR might favor shorter templates, but patient and control samples were amplified and corrected together, so any skew would affect both groups equally. HLA sub-analyses involved small numbers of individuals, so any influence of HLA type on TCRB rearrangement remained unresolved. A moderate but significant shortening of TCRB CDR3 length was observed in type 1 diabetes patients in all four CD4+ subsets. The naive, central memory and regulatory TCRB repertoires appeared to resemble one another more closely among patients than among healthy donors. Because cDNA was sequenced instead of genomic DNA, activated cells with high expression could be over-represented, although the groups did not differ in activation or CD3 levels. At VDJ recombination sites, type 1 diabetes patients had fewer insertions and more deleted nucleotides, which implies abnormalities in thymic rearrangement.

Each donor gave one peripheral blood draw, averaging approximately 120 mL, which was collected into heparinised tubes. A BD FACSAria II and a panel including CD45RO, CCR7, CD25, CD127, CD95 and CD27 were used to sort naive, central memory, regulatory and stem cell-like memory CD4+ T cells. Purity was above 95% for every sorted population. PBMCs were isolated right away by Lymphoprep density gradient centrifugation and were stained directly, without culture. So that batch effects would be minimized, each experiment stained and sorted samples in pairs, pairing one healthy donor with one patient. The entire amount of isolated RNA was reverse transcribed using the High Capacity cDNA Reverse Transcription Kit, so the sequenced TCRB transcripts were expressed ones. Deep immunoSEQ sequencing was performed on naive, central memory and regulatory T cell samples, with an average of around 3.5 million total reads per sample. Sorted cells were lysed in RLT buffer, and RNA was extracted using DNase-treated RNeasy Micro or Mini kits according to cell number. To prevent cross-contamination, each cell subset was processed individually, whereas patient and healthy donor samples were processed jointly. The immunoSEQ multiplex PCR was used to amplify TCRB sequences from cDNA, generating 87-bp fragments that spanned the CDR3 region. Amplicons were sequenced on the Illumina HiSeq platform. In the paper's pipeline: Synthetic template baselines were used to correct PCR bias computationally, reads within Hamming distance 2 were collapsed, and singletons that could not be merged were discarded. Reads were aligned against IMGT to assign V, D and J genes, CDR3 length and insertions or deletions at six rearrangement sites. Within each subset, clonotype counts were normalized to sorted cell number, and only after that were true diversity and Gini coefficients computed with the tcR R package. The overlap coefficient, calculated on TCRB nucleotide sequences, was used to measure repertoire sharing. TCRdb took this table from immuneACCESS and kept in-frame rearrangements with V and J called. Such tables lack part of the clones; where checked against another copy, unresolved V genes explain under half of the gap, and the rest is unexplained. V, J and clone size reflect that table, while D and trimming were determined from the DNA. This sample is represented by about 220,000 clones; about 11% of them were singletons. The ten largest account for approximately 1.5% of the sample.

V lost 3 bases and J lost 12 bases, and the count of bases not matched to a germline gene is 7. CDR1 and CDR2 (MNHEY, SVGAGI) derive from the germline V gene. From its cysteine to its phenylalanine, the CDR3 spans 13 amino acids. The DNA shown is the 39-base CDR3, in frame from base 1. Sequencing was carried out using central memory CD4+ T cells from blood. The chain is made from TRBV6-5 and TRBJ2-1, and 8 bases in between align with TRBD2. The source is a man between 18 and 29 years old in good health. CDR3 reads: CASSYLAGGGQFF. The nucleotide sequence is given as TGTGCCAGCAGTTATTTGGCGGGAGGAGGGCAGTTCTTC.